This TCR beta chain was identified during a study of cytomegalovirus exposure and HLA in healthy donors. PCR was performed using 60 Vbeta and 13 Jbeta primers. Sequencing was performed with immunoSEQ multiplex PCR; in TCRdb, only in-frame clones are kept and a portion is missing. The sample lists 160,000 or so clones, around four fifths occurring once. With V trimmed by 7 bases and J by 1 base, 6 bases remained unmatched. Germline V lookup: CDR1 KGHSH, CDR2 LQKENI. CDR3 length: 14 amino acids. This clonotype was obtained from a man in his late teens or twenties in good health and CMV-seropositive. Sequenced: PBMCs. V usage is TRBV18 and J usage is TRBJ1-1, with 7 bases that match TRBD1. CDR3 bases: TGTGCCAGCTTACGGACAGGAGGGAACACTGAAGCTTTCTTT. Protein: CASLRTGGNTEAFF.